This entry lists 7 T cell receptor beta chains sequenced from one sample in a study of response to subunit inactivated influenza vaccine. MiXCR was run by TCRdb on the RT-PCR reads, yielding one entry per CDR3 protein. The sample has some 640,000 distinct CDR3 sequences, 11% to 15% seen once; the top ten hold around 6.5%. The sequencing here drew on PBMCs from blood, taken 14 to 15 days before vaccination. Receptors originate from a man aged 50 to 59 who received an inactivated influenza vaccine.

The CDR3 spells CASSRTNYNEQFF. The CDR3 DNA reads as TGTGCCAGCAGCCGGACTAACTACAATGAGCAGTTCTTC. V usage is TRBV2 and J usage is TRBJ2-1, with D maybe TRBD2 (6 bases). CDR1 is SNHLY and CDR2 is FYNNEI in the germline V gene. The CDR3 runs to 13 residues. Trimming left V 6 bases short and J 3 bases short, with 9 bases between.

This clonotype turned up a few times. In nucleotides, the CDR3 is TGTGCCAGCAGACCCTTGACAGGGGGTTATGAGACCCAGTACTTC. It codes for CASRPLTGGYETQYF. The chain uses TRBV7-2 and TRBJ2-5; TRBD1 aligns across 9 bases. CDR3 size: 15 residues. CDR1 is SGHTA and CDR2 is FQGNSA in the germline V gene. Trimming removed 6 bases from V and 5 bases from J; junction bases left unmatched: 10.

This clonotype was recorded many times. The chain joins TRBV5-1 to TRBJ2-1, with D perhaps TRBD2 (5 bases). The CDR3 contains 16 residues. Trimming shortened V by 0 bases and J by 0 bases, and 10 bases separated the two germline ends. Germline-derived CDR1 and CDR2 are SGHRS and YFSETQ. In DNA, the CDR3 is TGCGCCAGCAGCTTGGTCGGCACTAGCTCCTACAATGAGCAGTTCTTC. It codes for CASSLVGTSSYNEQFF.

This clonotype was observed a few times. The J gene is TRBJ2-2, the V gene TRBV20-1, with 8 bases aligning to TRBD2. Germline CDR1 is DFQATT and CDR2 is SNEGSKA (reference sequence). V gave up 3 bases and J gave up 4 bases; unmatched junction bases: 10. The CDR3 has 16 residues. The DNA of the CDR3 is TGCAGTGCTAGGAAATCTGGCGGGGGGCCCACCGGGGAGCTGTTTTTT. Translation gives CSARKSGGGPTGELFF.

The V and J genes are TRBV4-2 and TRBJ2-4, with D possibly TRBD2 on 5 matching bases. The V gene's germline CDR1 is LGHNA and CDR2 YNFKEQ. The CDR3 is made up of 17 amino acids. V dropped 1 base and J dropped 0 bases, with 13 bases sitting between them. Written as DNA, the CDR3 is TGTGCCAGCAGCCAAGGAACAGCGGTGTTAGCCAAAAACATTCAGTACTTC. Translation: CASSQGTAVLAKNIQYF.

V is TRBV30 and J is TRBJ1-1, with a weak D call TRBD1 (6 bases). Trimming cost V 4 bases and J 3 bases, with 9 bases left between them. The CDR3 sequence is 12 residues long. The germline V gene has CDR1 GTSNPN and CDR2 SVGIG (reference sequence). CDR3 bases: TGTGCCTGGAAGAGGGGGGACACTGAAGCTTTCTTT. It translates to CAWKRGDTEAFF.

This clonotype turned up a few times. The CDR3 region has the DNA TGCGCCAGCAGCCAACCCTATCGGACTAGAACGGGCGAGCAGTTCTTC. Its translation: CASSQPYRTRTGEQFF. The genes are TRBV4-1 and TRBJ2-1; 7 bases align to TRBD2. Per germline, CDR1 MGHRA and CDR2 YSYEKL. The CDR3 runs 16 residues. V gave up 2 bases and J gave up 10 bases; unmatched junction bases: 14.